These T cell receptor beta chains were read from a single sample in a study of shared clonotypes between healthy human individuals. Sequencing was performed with immunoSEQ multiplex PCR; in TCRdb, only in-frame clones are kept and a portion is missing. The table shows around 1.9 million clones, with 80% to 95% occurring only once. Sequencing was done on a sample of naive CD8+ T cells from PBMCs. The receptor set was obtained from a man between 18 and 35 years old in good health. Some clones in this sample may be carry-over from other donors' samples. Both conserved end residues are part of each CDR3. The D gene is left open where the match is weak. The size field is filled for only some rows; it gives once, few, many or a size class.

>TRBJ1-1|-|-|TRBV5-6
TGTGCCAGCAGACCACAGGCGGAAAACACTGAAGCTTTCTTT
CASRPQAENTEAFF
>TRBJ2-6|-|TRBD1|TRBV29-1
TGCAGCGCCTGGACAGGTATCTCTGGGGCCAACGTCCTGACTTTC
CSAWTGISGANVLTF
>TRBJ2-3|-|-|TRBV19
TGTGCCAGTAGTTCCAGGTCGGATACGCAGTATTTT
CASSSRSDTQYF
>TRBJ1-2|once|TRBD1|TRBV14
TGTGCCAGCAGCCAAGGGGGGACAGCTTATGGCTACACCTTC
CASSQGGTAYGYTF
>TRBJ2-1|few|-|TRBV2
TGTGCCAGCAGTGGAAACGTCAATGAGCAGTTCTTC
CASSGNVNEQFF
>TRBJ2-5|once|-|TRBV28
TGTGCCAGCACCCTGAGCCCGGGTTTTGAGGAGACCCAGTACTTC
CASTLSPGFEETQYF
>TRBJ2-7|-|TRBD2|TRBV5-1
TGCGCCAGCAGCCCAGGACTAGCGAGCTCCTACGAGCAGTACTTC
CASSPGLASSYEQYF
>TRBJ2-1|once|-|TRBV29-1
TGCAGCGTTGAAGATACTAGAGTTGAGCAGTTCTTC
CSVEDTRVEQFF
>TRBJ2-3|-|TRBD1|TRBV6-1
TGTGCCAGCAGTTGGACAGGGCTGGATACGCAGTATTTT
CASSWTGLDTQYF
>TRBJ2-1|-|TRBD2|TRBV27
TGTGCCAGCAGTCAATACCCGCCCCCACTAGCGGGAGACTATGAGCAGTTCTTC
CASSQYPPPLAGDYEQFF
>TRBJ2-1|-|-|TRBV7-9
TGTGCCAGCAGCCCACGAGTGGGGAGGTTTTACAATGAGCAGTTCTTC
CASSPRVGRFYNEQFF
>TRBJ2-5|-|-|TRBV7-9
TGTGCCAGCAGCAGCTACGGTCGGGGAGAGGAGACCCAGTACTTC
CASSSYGRGEETQYF
>TRBJ2-1|-|TRBD2|TRBV14
TGTGCCAGCAGCCAAGTTCTAGCGGGAGGGAAAATAGGGAATGAGCAGTTCTTC
CASSQVLAGGKIGNEQFF
>TRBJ1-5|-|TRBD1|TRBV28
TGTGCCAGCAGTCAACCAAGACAGGGGGCGCGCTGGAATCAGCCCCAGCATTTT
CASSQPRQGARWNQPQHF
>TRBJ2-7|-|-|TRBV9
TGTGCCAGCACGAGGGGGGTCGGGACGGATTCCTACGAGCAGTACTTC
CASTRGVGTDSYEQYF
>TRBJ1-4|-|-|TRBV7-2
TGTGCCAGCAGCTTAGGAACGACGCCTTTCAATGAAAAACTGTTTTTT
CASSLGTTPFNEKLFF
>TRBJ1-4|-|-|TRBV27
TGTGCCAGCAGTCCAGGGGAGAAACTGTTTTTT
CASSPGEKLFF
>TRBJ1-5|-|-|TRBV10-1
TGCGCCAGCAGTGCATCAGGTTATAGCAATCAGCCCCAGCATTTT
CASSASGYSNQPQHF
>TRBJ2-7|-|TRBD2|TRBV2
TGTGCCAGCAGTGAAACTAGCGGGAGTGACGAGCAGTACTTC
CASSETSGSDEQYF
>TRBJ2-1|-|-|TRBV7-9
TGTGCCAGCAGCTTTATCGGTGAGCAGTTCTTC
CASSFIGEQFF
>TRBJ1-2|-|TRBD1|TRBV5-1
TGCGCCAGCAGCCGACGTACGGGACAGTCCTATGGCTACACCTTC
CASSRRTGQSYGYTF
>TRBJ2-7|-|-|TRBV14
TGTGCCAGCAGCCAGTCCCGAGGAGGGTCCTACGAGCAGTACTTC
CASSQSRGGSYEQYF
>TRBJ1-4|-|TRBD1|TRBV7-2
TGTGCCAGCAGCTTAGGGGGACAGTCACGGGAAAAACTGTTTTTT
CASSLGGQSREKLFF
>TRBJ1-1|once|-|TRBV21-1
TGTGCCAGCATAAACTTTGACACCGGGAACACTGAAGCTTTCTTT
CASINFDTGNTEAFF
>TRBJ1-1|-|-|TRBV6-5
TGTGCCAGCAGAGAGGGAGGTACTGAAGCTTTCTTT
CASREGGTEAFF
>TRBJ2-5|-|TRBD1|TRBV13
TGTGCCAGCAGCTTTGACAGGGGCACGGAGACCCAGTACTTC
CASSFDRGTETQYF
>TRBJ2-5|-|-|TRBV15
TGTGCCACCAGCAGATTTAGCCTGCTTGGGGAGACCCAGTACTTC
CATSRFSLLGETQYF
>TRBJ1-2|-|TRBD1|TRBV10-3
TGTGCCATCAAACAGGGGGACGGTGGCTACACCTTC
CAIKQGDGGYTF
>TRBJ2-1|-|TRBD2|TRBV7-6
TGTGCCAGCAGCTTTACTAGCGGAACGTACAATGAGCAGTTCTTC
CASSFTSGTYNEQFF
>TRBJ2-7|-|-|TRBV16
TGTGCCAGCAGCCAATCCCAGAACGAGCAGTACTTC
CASSQSQNEQYF
>TRBJ2-2|-|-|TRBV19
TGTGCCAGTGGGGAAGCCGGGGAGCTGTTTTTT
CASGEAGELFF
>TRBJ1-1|-|TRBD1|TRBV6-5
TGTGCCAGCAGTTACGGGACAGAGCTGAACACTGAAGCTTTCTTT
CASSYGTELNTEAFF
>TRBJ2-5|-|-|TRBV19
TGTGCCACTTCAGGGAGGAGCGAGACCCAGTACTTC
CATSGRSETQYF
>TRBJ2-1|-|-|TRBV11-3
TGTGCCAGCAGCTTAGCGGGGGCTTACAATGAGCAGTTCTTC
CASSLAGAYNEQFF
>TRBJ2-7|few|TRBD1|TRBV7-9
TGTGCCAGCAGCTTAAGGGACAGCTACGAGCAGTACTTC
CASSLRDSYEQYF
>TRBJ2-1|-|TRBD2|TRBV4-2
TGTGCCAGCAGCCAAGATCTCCTCTATATTAGCGGGAGGTACAATGAGCAGTTCTTC
CASSQDLLYISGRYNEQFF
>TRBJ2-4|-|TRBD2|TRBV28
TGTGCCAGCAGTCCAGGGACTAGCGGGAGGGTTCAGTACTTC
CASSPGTSGRVQYF
>TRBJ1-2|-|TRBD1|TRBV6-1
TGTGCCAGCAGTGAGTGGGACAGGGGAATTTTCAATGGCTACACCTTC
CASSEWDRGIFNGYTF
>TRBJ1-1|once|-|TRBV11-2
TGTGCCAGCAGCAACTATCAGGGAGCCAACACTGAAGCTTTCTTT
CASSNYQGANTEAFF
>TRBJ2-7|once|-|TRBV13
TGTGCCAGCAGCTTAGCAGACGTTTCCTACGAGCAGTACTTC
CASSLADVSYEQYF
>TRBJ2-1|-|-|TRBV6-1
TGTGCCAGCAGGGAACTAGGTCGGGGGGAGCAGTTCTTC
CASRELGRGEQFF
>TRBJ2-1|-|-|TRBV5-4
TGTGCCAGCAGCCCGTGGGGGGAACCGAATGAGCAGTTCTTC
CASSPWGEPNEQFF
>TRBJ2-1|-|TRBD1|TRBV18
TGTGCCAGCTCACCCGAATGGACAGGGGCCGATGAGCAGTTCTTC
CASSPEWTGADEQFF
>TRBJ2-1|-|-|TRBV6-5
TGTGCCAGCGTGGGCGGAGGAGAAGCCTACAATGAGCAGTTCTTC
CASVGGGEAYNEQFF
>TRBJ2-3|-|-|TRBV28
TGTGCCAGCAGTCCCATTAGCACTCAGGCCCCAGATACGCAGTATTTT
CASSPISTQAPDTQYF
>TRBJ2-7|-|-|TRBV18
TGTGCCAGCTCACCCCTCGTTCAGGGCCGGGCGTACGAGCAGTACTTC
CASSPLVQGRAYEQYF
>TRBJ1-1|-|-|TRBV25-1
TGTGCCAGCAGTGAGGGCGAGAACACTGAAGCTTTCTTT
CASSEGENTEAFF
>TRBJ1-1|-|-|TRBV19
TGTGCCAGTACCTTAGGAAGGCGGTGGACTGAAGCTTTCTTT
CASTLGRRWTEAFF
>TRBJ2-6|-|TRBD1|TRBV7-9
TGTGCCAGCAGCTCCCGGGACAGGGTTTCTCCACCTGGGGCCAACGTCCTGACTTTC
CASSSRDRVSPPGANVLTF